This TCR beta chain came from a study of CD8+CD57+ T cells in acquired aplastic anemia. Study background: Healthy donors yielded around 10 million CD4+ cell reads on average.

As for this clonotype: Its antigen remains unknown. At one of its ends the junction is not consistent with the germline gene, which may arise from a read error.

Study conclusions and caveats: The CD8+ Simpson's diversity of patients and controls was not significantly different.

The study profiled TCR beta VDJ and CDR3 using genomic DNA as template. TCRdb reprocessed the reads with MiXCR, giving one entry per CDR3 protein. Of 150,000 to 200,000 distinct CDR3 sequences listed, 55% to 70% are singletons. The sequenced material came from sorted CD4+, CD8+, or CD8+CD57+ T cells (not recorded which) from PBMCs. This clonotype was obtained from a human donor in good health.

The CDR3 nucleotides are TGCAGTGCTAGTCCGGGACACACAGAAGCTTTCTTT. It is translated as CSASPGHTEAFF. V gene TRBV20-1 combines with J gene TRBJ1-1; D is perhaps TRBD1 (6 bases). Germline CDR1 DFQATT, CDR2 SNEGSKA (reference sequence). CDR3 size: 12 residues.